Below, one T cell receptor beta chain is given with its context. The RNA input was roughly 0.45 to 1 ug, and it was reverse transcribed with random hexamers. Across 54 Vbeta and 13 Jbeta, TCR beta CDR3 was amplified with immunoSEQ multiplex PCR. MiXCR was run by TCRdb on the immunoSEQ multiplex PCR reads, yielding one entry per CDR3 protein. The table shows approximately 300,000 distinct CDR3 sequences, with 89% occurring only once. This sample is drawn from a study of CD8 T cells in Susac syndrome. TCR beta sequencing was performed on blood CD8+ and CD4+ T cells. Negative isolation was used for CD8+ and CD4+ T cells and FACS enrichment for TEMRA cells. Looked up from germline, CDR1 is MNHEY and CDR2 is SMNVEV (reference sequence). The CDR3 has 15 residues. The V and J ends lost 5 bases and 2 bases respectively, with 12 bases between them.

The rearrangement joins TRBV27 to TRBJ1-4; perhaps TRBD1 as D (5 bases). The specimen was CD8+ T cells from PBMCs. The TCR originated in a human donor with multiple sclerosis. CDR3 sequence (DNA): TGTGCCAGCAGTGGACATTGGGGGACTAATGAAAAACTGTTTTTT. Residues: CASSGHWGTNEKLFF.